Listed below are T cell receptor beta chains from one sample, sequenced in a study of shared clonotypes between healthy human individuals. The assay was immunoSEQ multiplex PCR, and TCRdb's table has in-frame clones only and misses some. The table lists approximately 460,000 clones, roughly four fifths of them singletons. Sequencing was carried out using PBMCs. The receptors stem from a woman aged 40 to 50 in good health. Some clones in this sample may be carry-over from other donors' samples. Both conserved end residues are part of each CDR3. D genes are given only for firm matches. Size tells how often a clone was seen (once, few, many) or the class of an expanded clone, and some rows leave it out.

CDR3 length: 16; J gene: TRBJ2-5; clone size: -; D gene: -; V gene: TRBV14; CDR3 protein: CASSQDWRGRLETQYF; CDR3 DNA: TGTGCCAGCAGCCAAGATTGGAGGGGGCGGTTGGAGACCCAGTACTTC
CDR3 length: 16; J gene: TRBJ1-3; clone size: -; D gene: TRBD1; V gene: TRBV25-1; CDR3 protein: CASSGGQGVSGNTIYF; CDR3 DNA: TGTGCCAGCAGTGGGGGACAGGGCGTCTCTGGAAACACCATATATTTT
CDR3 length: 12; J gene: TRBJ2-2; clone size: -; D gene: -; V gene: TRBV9; CDR3 protein: CASSVASGELFF; CDR3 DNA: TGTGCCAGCAGCGTAGCTTCCGGGGAGCTGTTTTTT
CDR3 length: 14; J gene: TRBJ2-7; clone size: -; D gene: TRBD2; V gene: TRBV11-2; CDR3 protein: CASSQREGQYEQYF; CDR3 DNA: TGTGCCAGCAGCCAGCGGGAGGGCCAATACGAGCAGTACTTC
CDR3 length: 12; J gene: TRBJ1-3; clone size: -; D gene: TRBD1; V gene: TRBV25-1; CDR3 protein: CATGQGRDTIYF; CDR3 DNA: TGTGCCACCGGACAGGGGAGGGACACCATATATTTT
CDR3 length: 16; J gene: TRBJ2-2; clone size: -; D gene: -; V gene: TRBV5-1; CDR3 protein: CASSLVSPPGAGELFF; CDR3 DNA: TGCGCCAGCAGCTTGGTCTCCCCCCCAGGAGCCGGGGAGCTGTTTTTT
CDR3 length: 15; J gene: TRBJ2-7; clone size: few; D gene: TRBD2; V gene: TRBV11-2; CDR3 protein: CASSTHLAGEVEQYF; CDR3 DNA: TGTGCCAGCAGCACCCACCTAGCGGGGGAAGTCGAGCAGTACTTC
CDR3 length: 17; J gene: TRBJ2-1; clone size: -; D gene: -; V gene: TRBV4-1; CDR3 protein: CASSQGPTSRRDNEQFF; CDR3 DNA: TGCGCCAGCAGCCAAGGCCCGACGAGTCGACGGGACAATGAGCAGTTCTTC
CDR3 length: 16; J gene: TRBJ1-4; clone size: -; D gene: -; V gene: TRBV15; CDR3 protein: CATSRQATRTNEKLFF; CDR3 DNA: TGTGCCACCAGCAGACAGGCGACGAGAACTAATGAAAAACTGTTTTTT
CDR3 length: 15; J gene: TRBJ2-3; clone size: -; D gene: -; V gene: TRBV5-4; CDR3 protein: CASSPEGEWADTQYF; CDR3 DNA: TGTGCCAGCAGCCCGGAGGGGGAATGGGCAGATACGCAGTATTTT
CDR3 length: 14; J gene: TRBJ2-7; clone size: -; D gene: TRBD2; V gene: TRBV4-2; CDR3 protein: CASSLGLESYEQYF; CDR3 DNA: TGTGCCAGCAGCCTCGGACTAGAGTCCTACGAGCAGTACTTC
CDR3 length: 16; J gene: TRBJ2-3; clone size: few; D gene: -; V gene: TRBV10-2; CDR3 protein: CASSESEDPSTDTQYF; CDR3 DNA: TGCGCCAGCAGTGAGTCCGAGGACCCAAGCACAGATACGCAGTATTTT
CDR3 length: 16; J gene: TRBJ2-1; clone size: -; D gene: -; V gene: TRBV6-5; CDR3 protein: CASSYSNLVVHNEQFF; CDR3 DNA: TGTGCCAGCAGTTACTCGAATCTAGTTGTGCACAATGAGCAGTTCTTC
CDR3 length: 13; J gene: TRBJ2-3; clone size: few; D gene: -; V gene: TRBV18; CDR3 protein: CASSTGFADTQYF; CDR3 DNA: TGTGCCAGCTCTACAGGTTTCGCAGATACGCAGTATTTT
CDR3 length: 16; J gene: TRBJ2-5; clone size: -; D gene: -; V gene: TRBV6-6; CDR3 protein: CASSYTTVRLGETQYF; CDR3 DNA: TGTGCCAGCAGTTACACAACCGTGAGGCTCGGGGAGACCCAGTACTTC
CDR3 length: 15; J gene: TRBJ1-5; clone size: -; D gene: -; V gene: TRBV2; CDR3 protein: CASSEAFLGAQPQHF; CDR3 DNA: TGTGCCAGCAGTGAAGCATTCCTAGGGGCTCAGCCCCAGCATTTT
CDR3 length: 16; J gene: TRBJ1-2; clone size: -; D gene: TRBD1; V gene: TRBV2; CDR3 protein: CASSEGWDSPNYGYTF; CDR3 DNA: TGTGCCAGCAGTGAAGGTTGGGACAGCCCTAACTATGGCTACACCTTC
CDR3 length: 14; J gene: TRBJ1-3; clone size: -; D gene: TRBD1; V gene: TRBV7-9; CDR3 protein: CASSSGGPGNTIYF; CDR3 DNA: TGTGCCAGCAGCTCAGGGGGGCCTGGAAACACCATATATTTT
CDR3 length: 14; J gene: TRBJ2-5; clone size: few; D gene: -; V gene: TRBV9; CDR3 protein: CASSVPRKVETQYF; CDR3 DNA: TGTGCCAGCAGCGTACCTAGGAAGGTAGAGACCCAGTACTTC
CDR3 length: 13; J gene: TRBJ2-7; clone size: few; D gene: -; V gene: TRBV10-3; CDR3 protein: CAISGTTPGEQYF; CDR3 DNA: TGTGCCATCAGTGGGACTACACCGGGCGAGCAGTACTTC
CDR3 length: 14; J gene: TRBJ2-1; clone size: -; D gene: -; V gene: TRBV30; CDR3 protein: CAWSVRGSYNEQFF; CDR3 DNA: TGTGCCTGGAGTGTACGGGGATCCTACAATGAGCAGTTCTTC
CDR3 length: 15; J gene: TRBJ1-4; clone size: -; D gene: TRBD1; V gene: TRBV5-1; CDR3 protein: CASSLAGTGNEKLFF; CDR3 DNA: TGCGCCAGCAGCTTGGCCGGGACAGGGAATGAAAAACTGTTTTTT
CDR3 length: 15; J gene: TRBJ1-2; clone size: -; D gene: -; V gene: TRBV4-1; CDR3 protein: CASSQGHDGTYGYTF; CDR3 DNA: TGCGCCAGCAGCCAAGGCCACGACGGAACCTATGGCTACACCTTC
CDR3 length: 17; J gene: TRBJ2-1; clone size: -; D gene: TRBD2; V gene: TRBV28; CDR3 protein: CASSQPSGLAGYNEQFF; CDR3 DNA: TGTGCCAGCAGCCAACCCTCGGGACTAGCGGGTTACAATGAGCAGTTCTTC
CDR3 length: 11; J gene: TRBJ1-2; clone size: -; D gene: -; V gene: TRBV7-9; CDR3 protein: CAYRFSNGYTF; CDR3 DNA: TGTGCCTACAGGTTTTCCAATGGCTACACCTTC
CDR3 length: 15; J gene: TRBJ2-7; clone size: few; D gene: TRBD1; V gene: TRBV27; CDR3 protein: CASSLVPTGVGEQYF; CDR3 DNA: TGTGCCAGCAGCCTAGTGCCTACAGGGGTGGGCGAGCAGTACTTC
CDR3 length: 17; J gene: TRBJ1-1; clone size: -; D gene: -; V gene: TRBV12-1; CDR3 protein: CASSTLLDGDGNTEAFF; CDR3 DNA: TGTGCCAGCAGCACTCTTCTCGACGGGGACGGGAACACTGAAGCTTTCTTT
CDR3 length: 15; J gene: TRBJ2-7; clone size: -; D gene: -; V gene: TRBV18; CDR3 protein: CASSPRPGATDEQYF; CDR3 DNA: TGTGCCAGCTCACCACGCCCGGGGGCAACAGACGAGCAGTACTTC
CDR3 length: 16; J gene: TRBJ2-7; clone size: -; D gene: -; V gene: TRBV7-2; CDR3 protein: CASSPLADPSSYEQYF; CDR3 DNA: TGTGCCAGCAGCCCTCTGGCGGACCCGAGCTCCTACGAGCAGTACTTC
CDR3 length: 13; J gene: TRBJ2-2; clone size: -; D gene: -; V gene: TRBV14; CDR3 protein: CASSFLGAGELFF; CDR3 DNA: TGTGCCAGCAGCTTTTTGGGGGCCGGGGAGCTGTTTTTT
CDR3 length: 10; J gene: TRBJ2-4; clone size: -; D gene: -; V gene: TRBV29-1; CDR3 protein: CSVGENIQYF; CDR3 DNA: TGCAGCGTCGGCGAAAACATTCAGTACTTC
CDR3 length: 15; J gene: TRBJ2-3; clone size: few; D gene: TRBD1; V gene: TRBV15; CDR3 protein: CATSSDREATDTQYF; CDR3 DNA: TGTGCCACCAGCAGCGACAGGGAAGCCACAGATACGCAGTATTTT
CDR3 length: 19; J gene: TRBJ2-1; clone size: -; D gene: TRBD2; V gene: TRBV9; CDR3 protein: CASSAPRASGSISYNEQFF; CDR3 DNA: TGTGCCAGCAGCGCTCCGAGGGCTAGCGGGAGTATATCCTACAATGAGCAGTTCTTC
CDR3 length: 13; J gene: TRBJ2-1; clone size: -; D gene: TRBD2; V gene: TRBV29-1; CDR3 protein: CSVEASGFPEQFF; CDR3 DNA: TGCAGCGTTGAGGCTAGCGGGTTCCCTGAGCAGTTCTTC